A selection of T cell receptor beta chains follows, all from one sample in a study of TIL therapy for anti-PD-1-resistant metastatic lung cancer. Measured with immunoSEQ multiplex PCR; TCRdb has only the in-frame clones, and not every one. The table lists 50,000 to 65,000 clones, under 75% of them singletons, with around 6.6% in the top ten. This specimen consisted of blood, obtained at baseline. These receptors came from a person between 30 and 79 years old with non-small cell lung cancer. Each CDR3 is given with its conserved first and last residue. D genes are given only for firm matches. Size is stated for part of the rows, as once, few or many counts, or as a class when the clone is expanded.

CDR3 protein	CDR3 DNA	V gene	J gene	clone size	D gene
CASSGRQDYTGELFF	TGTGCCAGCAGCGGTAGACAGGATTACACCGGGGAGCTGTTTTTT	TRBV5-6	TRBJ2-2	NA	NA
CAISEGRDRLNTEAFF	TGTGCCATCAGTGAAGGCCGGGACAGACTGAACACTGAAGCTTTCTTT	TRBV10-3	TRBJ1-1	few	TRBD1
CATSRSGANQPQHF	TGTGCCACCAGCAGATCAGGGGCAAATCAGCCCCAGCATTTT	TRBV15	TRBJ1-5	NA	NA
CASSPNRGTEAFF	TGTGCCAGCTCGCCTAACAGGGGCACTGAAGCTTTCTTT	TRBV18	TRBJ1-1	NA	TRBD1
CASRIQQGTGELFF	TGTGCCAGTAGGATTCAACAGGGCACCGGGGAGCTGTTTTTT	TRBV19	TRBJ2-2	NA	NA
CASRTGLTQYF	TGTGCCAGTAGAACAGGACTGACCCAGTACTTC	TRBV19	TRBJ2-5	NA	NA
CASSLVPAGGPYEQYF	TGCGCCAGCAGCTTGGTCCCAGCGGGAGGGCCCTACGAGCAGTACTTC	TRBV5-1	TRBJ2-7	NA	TRBD2
CASRSSGNTIYF	TGTGCCAGTCGTAGCTCTGGAAACACCATATATTTT	TRBV28	TRBJ1-3	NA	NA
CASSSWGTAGTGGGYEQYF	TGCGCCAGCAGCTCCTGGGGGACAGCCGGGACAGGGGGCGGATACGAGCAGTACTTC	TRBV5-1	TRBJ2-7	once	TRBD1
CASSQGGGDYNEQFF	TGTGCCAGCAGCCAAGGTGGCGGGGATTACAATGAGCAGTTCTTC	TRBV4-2	TRBJ2-1	few	NA
CASSRDAQETQYF	TGTGCCAGCAGTCGGGACGCCCAAGAGACCCAGTACTTC	TRBV2	TRBJ2-5	NA	NA
CASSASTGASGNTIYF	TGTGCCAGCAGTGCTTCTACAGGGGCCTCTGGAAACACCATATATTTT	TRBV6-1	TRBJ1-3	NA	TRBD1
CASSFQETQYF	TGTGCCAGCAGCTTCCAAGAGACCCAGTACTTC	TRBV5-4	TRBJ2-5	NA	NA
CSVLFEETYGYTF	TGCAGCGTTCTATTCGAGGAGACCTATGGCTACACCTTC	TRBV29-1	TRBJ1-2	NA	NA
CASSLVGGTNTGELFF	TGCGCCAGCAGCTTGGTCGGTGGCACGAACACCGGGGAGCTGTTTTTT	TRBV5-1	TRBJ2-2	NA	NA
CASSKTDRNQPQHF	TGTGCCAGCAGTAAAACGGACAGAAATCAGCCCCAGCATTTT	TRBV6-6	TRBJ1-5	NA	NA
CASSPLAEYNEQFF	TGTGCCAGCAGCCCACTAGCGGAATACAATGAGCAGTTCTTC	TRBV5-6	TRBJ2-1	NA	TRBD2
CASSENYSPLHF	TGTGCCAGCAGTGAAAATTATTCACCCCTCCACTTT	TRBV2	TRBJ1-6	NA	NA
CASSHENTGELFF	TGTGCCAGTAGTCATGAGAACACCGGGGAGCTGTTTTTT	TRBV19	TRBJ2-2	NA	NA
CASEQGLRLGGYTF	TGTGCCAGTGAACAGGGACTGCGTTTGGGAGGCTACACCTTC	TRBV19	TRBJ1-2	NA	NA
CASSLGLSTDTQYF	TGTGCCAGCAGCTTGGGCCTGAGCACAGATACGCAGTATTTT	TRBV5-4	TRBJ2-3	NA	NA
CASSQISNRAYNSPLHF	TGTGCCAGCAGCCAAATTTCTAACAGGGCGTATAATTCACCCCTCCACTTT	TRBV5-6	TRBJ1-6	NA	NA
CASSLEFRDGELFF	TGTGCCAGCAGCTTGGAGTTCAGGGATGGGGAGCTGTTTTTT	TRBV5-5	TRBJ2-2	NA	NA
CASGSTSTYEQYF	TGTGCATCAGGGTCTACCTCAACCTACGAGCAGTACTTC	TRBV10-3	TRBJ2-7	NA	NA
CASSLQGSGTEAFF	TGTGCCAGCAGCTTACAGGGATCGGGGACTGAAGCTTTCTTT	TRBV7-9	TRBJ1-1	NA	NA
CASSRTGEGTEAFF	TGTGCCAGCAGCCGGACAGGGGAGGGCACTGAAGCTTTCTTT	TRBV7-2	TRBJ1-1	NA	TRBD1
CASSLLGPMVYNEQFF	TGCGCCAGCAGCTTGCTTGGGCCCATGGTCTACAATGAGCAGTTCTTC	TRBV5-1	TRBJ2-1	few	NA
CASSQDRRAGRYEQYF	TGTGCCAGCAGCCAAGATAGAAGGGCGGGACGCTACGAGCAGTACTTC	TRBV14	TRBJ2-7	NA	NA
CASSLVGTGGYEQYF	TGCGCCAGCAGCTTGGTAGGGACAGGGGGCTACGAGCAGTACTTC	TRBV5-1	TRBJ2-7	NA	TRBD1
CSASNRTGYTF	TGCAGTGCTTCGAACAGGACTGGCTACACCTTC	TRBV20-1	TRBJ1-2	NA	NA
CASSLAWSTYEQYF	TGCGCCAGCAGCTTGGCCTGGAGCACCTACGAGCAGTACTTC	TRBV5-1	TRBJ2-7	NA	NA
CASNHDGRNTGELFF	TGTGCCAGCAACCACGATGGGCGGAACACCGGGGAGCTGTTTTTT	TRBV11-2	TRBJ2-2	once	NA
CASNSQTGTDTQYF	TGTGCCAGCAACTCACAGACAGGCACAGATACGCAGTATTTT	TRBV6-6	TRBJ2-3	NA	NA
CASSLAQGPGNTIYF	TGCGCCAGCAGCTTGGCGCAGGGTCCCGGAAACACCATATATTTT	TRBV5-1	TRBJ1-3	NA	NA
CASSLVGRGYEQYF	TGTGCCAGCAGCTTAGTAGGCAGGGGCTACGAGCAGTACTTC	TRBV7-9	TRBJ2-7	few	NA
CASSRSGEDYGYTF	TGTGCCAGCAGTCGATCAGGGGAGGACTATGGCTACACCTTC	TRBV2	TRBJ1-2	few	NA
CASSQTGTNTGELFF	TGTGCCAGCAGCCAAACCGGGACTAACACCGGGGAGCTGTTTTTT	TRBV4-2	TRBJ2-2	NA	NA
CASSMYVRDAGYTF	TGTGCCAGTAGTATGTATGTCCGGGATGCGGGCTACACCTTC	TRBV19	TRBJ1-2	NA	NA
CASSLSLLLNSEAFF	TGTGCCAGCAGCTTAAGTCTCCTCCTGAACTCTGAAGCTTTCTTT	TRBV7-2	TRBJ1-1	few	NA
CASSMDRGSYQPQHF	TGTGCCAGCAGCATGGACAGGGGTTCGTATCAGCCCCAGCATTTT	TRBV2	TRBJ1-5	few	TRBD1
CASSLEWASGVTYEQYF	TGTGCCAGCAGCTTAGAATGGGCTAGCGGGGTTACCTACGAGCAGTACTTC	TRBV11-2	TRBJ2-7	NA	TRBD2
CASRGPNQPQHF	TGTGCCAGCAGAGGGCCCAATCAGCCCCAGCATTTT	TRBV2	TRBJ1-5	few	NA
CASSLGRQTYEQYF	TGTGCCAGCAGCCTGGGAAGGCAGACATACGAGCAGTACTTC	TRBV2	TRBJ2-7	NA	NA
CASSADWDSYEQYF	TGTGCCAGCAGCGCGGACTGGGACTCCTACGAGCAGTACTTC	TRBV7-9	TRBJ2-7	once	NA
CAWGSGQGNYGYTF	TGTGCCTGGGGCTCCGGACAGGGAAACTATGGCTACACCTTC	TRBV30	TRBJ1-2	few	TRBD1
CASSLSASYEQYF	TGTGCCAGCTCTCTTTCCGCCTCATACGAGCAGTACTTC	TRBV18	TRBJ2-7	NA	NA
CAWSTGINQPQHF	TGTGCCTGGAGTACGGGGATCAATCAGCCCCAGCATTTT	TRBV30	TRBJ1-5	NA	NA
CAISDSQGPQETQYF	TGTGCCATCAGTGATTCACAGGGACCCCAAGAGACCCAGTACTTC	TRBV10-3	TRBJ2-5	NA	NA
CASSESRREGLYEQYF	TGCGCCAGCAGTGAGTCGCGGCGGGAGGGCCTCTACGAGCAGTACTTC	TRBV10-2	TRBJ2-7	NA	TRBD2
CASSPAAGGRADTQYF	TGTGCCAGCAGCCCGGCGGCGGGGGGGCGGGCAGATACGCAGTATTTT	TRBV5-4	TRBJ2-3	NA	TRBD2
CASSLRAEGSPLHF	TGTGCCAGCAGCTTAAGGGCAGAGGGTTCACCCCTCCACTTT	TRBV7-8	TRBJ1-6	few	NA
CASSSGDPVVGYGYTF	TGTGCCAGCAGCTCCGGTGACCCGGTTGTAGGGTATGGCTACACCTTC	TRBV7-9	TRBJ1-2	NA	NA